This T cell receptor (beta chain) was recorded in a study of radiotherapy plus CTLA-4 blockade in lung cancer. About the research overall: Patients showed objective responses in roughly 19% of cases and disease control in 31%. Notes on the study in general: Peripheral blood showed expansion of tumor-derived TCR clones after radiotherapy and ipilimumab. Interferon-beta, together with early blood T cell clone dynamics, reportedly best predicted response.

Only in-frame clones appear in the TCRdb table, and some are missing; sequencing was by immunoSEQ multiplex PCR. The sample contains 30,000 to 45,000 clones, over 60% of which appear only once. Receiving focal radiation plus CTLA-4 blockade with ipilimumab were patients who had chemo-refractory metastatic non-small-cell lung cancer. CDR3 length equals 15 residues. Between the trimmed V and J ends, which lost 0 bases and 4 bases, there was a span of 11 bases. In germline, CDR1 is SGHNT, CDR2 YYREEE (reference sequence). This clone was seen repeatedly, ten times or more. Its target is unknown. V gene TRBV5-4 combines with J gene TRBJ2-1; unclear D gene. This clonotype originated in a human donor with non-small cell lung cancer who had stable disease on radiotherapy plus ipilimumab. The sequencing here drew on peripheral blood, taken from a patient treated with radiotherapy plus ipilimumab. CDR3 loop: CASSLGLPSYNEQFF. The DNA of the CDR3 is TGTGCCAGCAGCTTGGGGCTCCCCTCGTACAATGAGCAGTTCTTC.